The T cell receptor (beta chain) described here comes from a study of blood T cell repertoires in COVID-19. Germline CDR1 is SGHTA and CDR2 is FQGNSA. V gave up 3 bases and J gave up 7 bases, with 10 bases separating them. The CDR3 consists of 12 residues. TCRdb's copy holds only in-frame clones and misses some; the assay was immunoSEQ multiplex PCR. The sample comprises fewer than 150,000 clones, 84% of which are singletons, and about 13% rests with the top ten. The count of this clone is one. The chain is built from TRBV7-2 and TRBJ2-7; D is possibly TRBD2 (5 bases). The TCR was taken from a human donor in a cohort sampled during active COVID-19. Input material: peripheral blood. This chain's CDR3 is CASSLRVGEQYF. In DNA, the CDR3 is TGTGCCAGCAGCTTGCGGGTGGGGGAGCAGTACTTC.